The rows below give T cell receptor beta chains drawn from one sample of a study of T cells in Graves' hyperthyroidism and ophthalmopathy. TCRdb used MiXCR to reprocess the multiplex PCR reads, holding one entry per CDR3 protein. This sample has approximately 630,000 distinct CDR3 sequences; roughly 15% occur once, and the top ten carry 3.8%. Sequencing was done on a sample of blood. The receptor source for this set is a woman aged 25 to 45 with Graves' hyperthyroidism. Each CDR3 is given with its conserved first and last residue. A D gene is named only where the DNA matches it firmly. Clone size is stated in some rows and not others, as once, few, many or a class when expanded.

many,TRBV5-1,-,TRBJ1-1,CASSREVNTEAFF,TGCGCCAGCAGCCGAGAGGTGAACACTGAAGCTTTCTTT
many,TRBV27,-,TRBJ2-7,CASSSGTGPASYEQYF,TGTGCCAGCAGTTCTGGGACCGGGCCGGCCTCCTACGAGCAGTACTTC
few,TRBV13,-,TRBJ2-7,CASSLITDNSYEQYF,TGTGCCAGCAGCTTAATTACGGATAACTCCTACGAGCAGTACTTC
-,TRBV10-3,TRBD2,TRBJ2-3,CAISGILSLAGARDTQYF,TGTGCCATCAGTGGGATTCTTAGCTTAGCGGGAGCCAGAGATACGCAGTATTTT
many,TRBV24-1,-,TRBJ2-1,CATSDGVGTRNEQFF,TGTGCCACCAGTGATGGCGTGGGGACGAGGAATGAGCAGTTCTTC
many,TRBV7-2,TRBD1,TRBJ2-5,CASSWTGNPGETQYF,TGTGCCAGCAGCTGGACAGGGAACCCCGGCGAGACCCAGTACTTC
many,TRBV27,TRBD1,TRBJ2-5,CASSDDYTGGKETQYF,TGTGCCAGCAGCGACGATTATACAGGGGGGAAAGAGACCCAGTACTTC
-,TRBV11-2,-,TRBJ1-4,CASKLTPTNEKLFF,TGTGCCAGCAAACTGACTCCAACTAATGAAAAACTGTTTTTT
once,TRBV4-1,-,TRBJ2-2,CASSPPGVGPGELFF,TGCGCCAGCAGCCCTCCCGGGGTGGGCCCCGGGGAGCTGTTTTTT
many,TRBV28,-,TRBJ2-3,CASSSRLETTDTQYF,TGTGCCAGCAGTTCCCGACTGGAAACCACAGATACGCAGTATTTT
many,TRBV27,-,TRBJ1-2,CASSTGTGQGGYTF,TGTGCCAGCAGTACAGGGACGGGACAAGGTGGCTACACCTTC
many,TRBV6-1,TRBD1,TRBJ1-2,CASREPEGALGYTF,TGTGCCAGCAGAGAACCAGAGGGGGCGCTGGGCTACACCTTC
many,TRBV20-1,-,TRBJ1-5,CSADPTGQNQPQHF,TGCAGTGCTGACCCGACAGGACAGAATCAGCCCCAGCATTTT
many,TRBV29-1,-,TRBJ2-1,CSVRLGGGSYNEQFF,TGCAGCGTTCGCTTGGGGGGAGGCTCCTACAATGAGCAGTTCTTC
many,TRBV10-3,-,TRBJ1-1,CAISAIDNTEAFF,TGTGCCATCAGCGCGATCGATAACACTGAAGCTTTCTTT
few,TRBV6-2/TRBV6-3,-,TRBJ2-5,CASWLGNQETQYF,TGTGCCAGCTGGTTGGGGAACCAAGAGACCCAGTACTTC
many,TRBV7-2,-,TRBJ2-1,CASSTPTLTGHSYNEQFF,TGTGCCAGCAGCACGCCGACCCTTACAGGGCATTCCTACAATGAGCAGTTCTTC
many,TRBV27,-,TRBJ2-7,CASGLTAKYEQYF,TGTGCCAGCGGATTGACAGCGAAATACGAGCAGTACTTC
many,TRBV2,TRBD2,TRBJ2-5,CASSGEGSFYQETQYF,TGTGCCAGCAGTGGGGAGGGTAGTTTCTACCAAGAGACCCAGTACTTC
-,TRBV20-1,-,TRBJ2-1,CSAPSSYNEQFF,TGCAGTGCTCCCAGCTCCTACAATGAGCAGTTCTTC
many,TRBV6-1,TRBD1,TRBJ2-7,CASKSDRGRNEQYF,TGTGCCAGCAAATCGGACAGGGGGCGTAATGAGCAGTACTTC
-,TRBV18,-,TRBJ2-2,CASSLGEVGELFF,TGTGCCAGCTCCCTTGGAGAGGTCGGGGAGCTGTTTTTT
many,TRBV6-5,-,TRBJ2-7,CASSRQIAMDEQYF,TGTGCCAGCAGTAGACAGATAGCGATGGACGAGCAGTACTTC
few,TRBV14,TRBD2,TRBJ2-1,CASSQSLAGPSYNEQFF,TGTGCCAGCAGCCAAAGTCTAGCGGGCCCCTCCTACAATGAGCAGTTCTTC
many,TRBV30,-,TRBJ1-2,CAWGHTAGKGYTF,TGTGCCTGGGGCCACACGGCAGGGAAGGGCTACACCTTC
many,TRBV29-1,TRBD1,TRBJ2-3,CSVEQGVRTDTQYF,TGCAGCGTTGAACAGGGGGTCCGCACAGATACGCAGTATTTT
many,TRBV5-5,-,TRBJ1-1,CASSLGSSLNTEAFF,TGTGCCAGCAGCTTGGGGAGCAGTCTGAACACTGAAGCTTTCTTT
many,TRBV11-2,-,TRBJ2-5,CASSLTTGQETQYF,TGTGCCAGCAGCCTCACCACGGGGCAAGAGACCCAGTACTTC
many,TRBV27,-,TRBJ2-4,CASSLLGPAKNIQYF,TGTGCCAGCAGTTTATTAGGCCCCGCCAAAAACATTCAGTACTTC
many,TRBV28,-,TRBJ1-2,CASRVQVPDYGYTF,TGTGCCAGCAGAGTACAGGTCCCGGACTATGGCTACACCTTC
many,TRBV7-3,-,TRBJ1-1,CASSRYRNTEAFF,TGTGCCAGCAGTCGCTACAGGAACACTGAAGCTTTCTTT
many,TRBV29-1,-,TRBJ2-7,CSVELGGYEQYF,TGCAGCGTTGAATTAGGGGGCTACGAGCAGTACTTC
-,TRBV6-1,TRBD1,TRBJ1-4,CASSVRQGASYEKLFF,TGTGCCAGCAGTGTCCGACAGGGAGCGTCCTATGAAAAACTGTTTTTT
many,TRBV3-1,-,TRBJ1-2,CASSQDRRYGYTF,TGTGCCAGCAGCCAAGACCGCCGCTATGGCTACACCTTC
-,TRBV12-3/TRBV12-4,TRBD2,TRBJ2-3,CATTEPSGSTNTQYF,TGTGCCACCACCGAGCCTAGCGGTAGCACAAATACGCAGTATTTT
many,TRBV28,-,TRBJ2-3,CASTSGTDTQYF,TGTGCCAGCACTAGTGGCACAGATACGCAGTATTTT
-,TRBV20-1,-,TRBJ1-1,CSARDPGQFEAFF,TGCAGTGCTAGAGATCCTGGACAGTTTGAAGCTTTCTTT
many,TRBV28,TRBD1,TRBJ1-5,CASRGTGGPQPQHF,TGTGCCAGCAGGGGGACAGGGGGACCACAGCCCCAGCATTTT
many,TRBV2,TRBD1,TRBJ2-7,CASSEIDRGSYEQYF,TGTGCCAGCAGTGAAATCGACAGGGGTTCCTACGAGCAGTACTTC
-,TRBV5-6,-,TRBJ1-5,CASSRARDQPQHF,TGTGCCAGCAGTAGGGCTCGGGATCAGCCCCAGCATTTT
many,TRBV20-1,-,TRBJ1-2,CSAGGPDYGYTF,TGCAGTGCAGGAGGCCCAGACTATGGCTACACCTTC
few,TRBV20-1,TRBD1,TRBJ1-2,CSASPGQNYGYTF,TGCAGTGCTAGTCCGGGACAGAACTATGGCTACACCTTC
-,TRBV5-4,TRBD1,TRBJ2-2,CASSRGAGQGAGGELFF,TGTGCCAGCAGCCGTGGCGCGGGACAGGGGGCAGGCGGGGAGCTGTTTTTT
-,TRBV20-1,TRBD2,TRBJ2-3,CSADGRTIAGSADTQYF,TGCAGTGCAGATGGACGGACCATAGCGGGAAGCGCAGATACGCAGTATTTT
many,TRBV28,TRBD1,TRBJ2-7,CASSLQRPLRDRVEQYF,TGTGCCAGCAGTCTTCAACGGCCACTCCGGGACAGGGTCGAGCAGTACTTC
-,TRBV20-1,-,TRBJ1-2,CSARDPDNYGYNF,TGCAGTGCTAGAGACCCGGATAACTATGGCTACAACTTC
-,TRBV3-1,-,TRBJ1-1,CASSQASAGGTEAFF,TGTGCCAGCAGCCAAGCCAGCGCCGGGGGGACTGAAGCTTTCTTT
many,TRBV12-3/TRBV12-4,TRBD2,TRBJ2-1,CASSLVTSRNEQFF,TGTGCCAGCAGTTTAGTGACTAGCAGGAATGAGCAGTTCTTC
few,TRBV19,-,TRBJ1-1,CASIIKGNTEAFF,TGTGCCAGTATAATAAAGGGGAACACTGAAGCTTTCTTT
-,TRBV29-1,-,TRBJ2-5,CSVNPTLRGQETQYF,TGCAGCGTTAACCCCACCCTCCGGGGCCAAGAGACCCAGTACTTC
-,TRBV12-3/TRBV12-4,-,TRBJ1-4,CASSFLARIEKLFF,TGTGCCAGCAGTTTTTTGGCGCGTATTGAAAAACTGTTTTTT
few,TRBV28,TRBD1,TRBJ1-6,CASSKDWRTGLNSPLHF,TGTGCCAGCAGTAAAGATTGGCGGACAGGGCTTAATTCACCCCTCCACTTT
many,TRBV28,TRBD2,TRBJ2-7,CASSGPSAGGGEQYF,TGTGCCAGCAGCGGACCTTCGGCGGGAGGGGGCGAGCAGTACTTC